This TCR beta chain was sequenced during a study of shared clonotypes between healthy human individuals. General study results and limits: The diversity represented, both genetic and in exposure history, was limited by few donors.

The CDR3 has 13 residues. Deletions cut 3 bases from V and 5 bases from J, with 8 bases between. Germline loops: CDR1 LNHDA, CDR2 SQIVND (reference sequence). About this clone: Its antigen is as yet unknown.

Replicate PCRs for sorted subsets used around 200 ng DNA; this equaled some 30,000 T cell genomes. TCRdb keeps only in-frame clones here, not all; method: immunoSEQ multiplex PCR. The top ten clones hold nearly 0.065% of a sample with some 500,000 clones, about 96% of them seen once. In the CD4+ fraction, cells were divided into CD45RA+ naive and CD45RA-negative memory subsets. The chain couples TRBV19 to TRBJ2-1; a possible D gene is TRBD2 (6 bases). The specimen sequenced was naive CD4+ T cells sorted from blood. Subset of the sample: CD45RA+ positively selected. This TCR was sampled from a woman in her twenties or thirties in good health. CDR3 sequence reads: CASSIGGHNEQFF. In DNA, the CDR3 is TGTGCCAGTAGTATCGGGGGTCACAATGAGCAGTTCTTC.